Listed below are T cell receptor beta chains from one sample, sequenced in a study of blood T cells in healthy people across ages. In TCRdb, the 5' RACE reads were re-called with MiXCR into one record per CDR3 protein. This sample yields hundreds of thousands of distinct CDR3 sequences, of which roughly 21% are seen a single time; approximately 3.6% belongs to the top ten. Sequencing was carried out using blood. The receptors here all came from a man aged 65 to 85 in good health. CDR3s include the opening cysteine and the closing phenylalanine or tryptophan. Each record gives: CDR3 protein, CDR3 DNA, J gene, D gene, V gene, clone size. D genes are given only for firm matches. Clone size is shown for a subset of rows, as once, few, many or a class of expanded clone.

CSASDGTDTQYF	TGCAGTGCTAGTGATGGCACAGATACGCAGTATTTT	TRBJ2-3	.	TRBV20-1	many
CSARQRKTTGELFF	TGCAGTGCTAGACAGCGAAAAACAACCGGGGAGCTGTTTTTT	TRBJ2-2	.	TRBV20-1	.
CASSSLGQQYNEQFF	TGTGCCAGCAGTTCTCTGGGACAGCAATACAATGAGCAGTTCTTC	TRBJ2-1	TRBD1	TRBV12-3/TRBV12-4	.
CASSPRNTGELFF	TGTGCCAGCAGCCCGAGGAACACCGGGGAGCTGTTTTTT	TRBJ2-2	.	TRBV7-2	many
CASSVEGKGGGGDTQYF	TGTGCCAGCAGCGTAGAGGGAAAGGGCGGGGGTGGAGATACGCAGTATTTT	TRBJ2-3	TRBD2	TRBV9	.
CASSQDHDEQFF	TGTGCCAGCAGCCAAGATCATGATGAGCAGTTCTTC	TRBJ2-1	.	TRBV14	.
CSARGQSSSYNEQVF	TGCAGTGCTAGAGGGCAGAGTTCCTCCTACAATGAGCAGGTCTTC	TRBJ2-1	.	TRBV20-1	.
CASSDPGASYEQYF	TGTGCCAGCAGTGACCCGGGGGCCTCCTACGAGCAGTACTTC	TRBJ2-7	.	TRBV6-4	.
CASSPNGSGDSYEQYF	TGTGCCAGCAGCCCCAACGGGAGTGGTGATTCCTACGAGCAGTACTTC	TRBJ2-7	.	TRBV14	few
CASSSLAGGPYEQYF	TGTGCCAGCAGCTCACTAGCGGGAGGGCCCTACGAGCAGTACTTC	TRBJ2-7	TRBD2	TRBV5-4	.
CASSSPGQGRETQYF	TGCGCCAGCAGCTCCCCGGGCCAGGGTCGAGAGACCCAGTACTTC	TRBJ2-5	.	TRBV5-1	few
CATPIRDRVNEQFF	TGTGCCACTCCAATCCGGGACAGGGTAAATGAGCAGTTCTTC	TRBJ2-1	TRBD1	TRBV30	.
CSVSPLAVSTDTQYF	TGCAGCGTTTCCCCACTAGCGGTTAGCACAGATACGCAGTATTTT	TRBJ2-3	TRBD2	TRBV29-1	.
CASSPGLAGSNEQFF	TGTGCCAGCAGCCCGGGACTAGCGGGTTCCAATGAGCAGTTCTTC	TRBJ2-1	TRBD2	TRBV7-6	many
CASSSDLLAENIQYF	TGTGCCAGCAGCTCAGATTTACTAGCGGAAAACATTCAGTACTTC	TRBJ2-4	TRBD2	TRBV3-1	.
CASSPGPINYGYTF	TGCGCCAGCAGCCCCGGACCGATCAACTATGGCTACACCTTC	TRBJ1-2	.	TRBV5-1	.
CASSQDQGQSLYNTEAFF	TGCGCCAGCAGCCAAGATCAGGGGCAGTCGTTATATAACACTGAAGCTTTCTTT	TRBJ1-1	.	TRBV4-1	many
CAISETRAGDDEQFF	TGTGCCATCAGTGAGACTAGAGCGGGAGACGATGAGCAGTTCTTC	TRBJ2-1	TRBD2	TRBV10-3	few
CASSPPASGRNEQFF	TGTGCCAGCTCGCCACCGGCTAGCGGGAGGAATGAGCAGTTCTTC	TRBJ2-1	TRBD2	TRBV18	.
CASSPRGQGANIQYF	TGTGCCAGTAGCCCACGAGGACAGGGGGCTAACATTCAGTACTTC	TRBJ2-4	TRBD1	TRBV19	many
CAISVCLSYNEQFF	TGTGCCATCAGTGTATGTCTCTCCTACAATGAGCAGTTCTTC	TRBJ2-1	.	TRBV10-3	.
CASKGEGLSNQPQHF	TGTGCCAGCAAAGGTGAGGGGTTAAGCAATCAGCCCCAGCATTTT	TRBJ1-5	.	TRBV2	few
CASSHTAGSGYGYTF	TGTGCCAGCAGCCACACGGCCGGGAGTGGGTATGGCTACACCTTC	TRBJ1-2	.	TRBV6-5	once
CASSQEPLGWGTTGELFF	TGCGCCAGCAGCCAAGAACCTCTCGGGTGGGGGACCACCGGGGAGCTGTTTTTT	TRBJ2-2	.	TRBV4-1	few
CASSLPGVSSYEQYF	TGCGCCAGCAGCTTACCAGGGGTGAGCTCCTACGAGCAGTACTTC	TRBJ2-7	.	TRBV5-1	few
CSAWSSGGYEQYF	TGCAGTGCGTGGTCCAGCGGAGGATACGAGCAGTACTTC	TRBJ2-7	.	TRBV20-1	few
CATQYRSGNQPQHF	TGTGCCACACAATACAGGTCGGGAAATCAGCCCCAGCATTTT	TRBJ1-5	.	TRBV28	.
CASSPTGDNSPLHF	TGTGCCAGCAGTCCGACAGGGGACAATTCACCCCTCCACTTT	TRBJ1-6	TRBD1	TRBV12-3/TRBV12-4	.
CSVRQGFSYEQYF	TGCAGCGTCCGACAGGGATTCTCCTACGAGCAGTACTTC	TRBJ2-7	TRBD1	TRBV29-1	once